This TCR beta chain stems from a study of prognosis after radiotherapy for stage I lung cancer. Broader study findings: Compared with a median of 10,088 beforehand, unique TCR clone counts dropped to about 7,000 after stereotactic body radiation therapy. Reportedly, TRBV and TRBJ gene usage differed by presence of metastases in patients.

The CDR3 loop spans 13 amino acids. Per the germline V gene, CDR1 is DFQATT and CDR2 is SNEGSKA (reference sequence). Trimming removed 6 bases at V and 4 bases at J, with 12 bases between. The genomic DNA TCR beta CDR3 region underwent two rounds of multiplex PCR. Primers (each specific to one TRBV or TRBJ gene) were used in first-round PCR. Universal primers were used in the second PCR round. TCRdb re-derived calls from the multiplex PCR reads in MiXCR, one entry per CDR3 protein. The sample holds roughly 18,000 distinct CDR3 sequences, 44% seen once. In its sample, this clonotype was seen many times. The antigen remains unidentified. The authors drew roughly 6 milliliters of peripheral blood at each of two time points.

The source is a donor aged 50 or older with non-small cell lung cancer. The chain is built from TRBV20-1 and TRBJ2-2, with D unclear. The input for sequencing was PBMCs, taken before or after stereotactic body radiation therapy (not recorded which). The CDR3 DNA is TGCAGTGCGACGTACCCTAGCACCGGGGAGCTGTTTTTT. Translating it yields CSATYPSTGELFF.